This TCR beta chain was captured by sequencing in a study of blood T cell repertoires in COVID-19. TCRdb's copy holds only in-frame clones and misses some; the assay was immunoSEQ multiplex PCR. The data show approximately 300,000 clones, 85% seen once. The trim removed 0 bases at V and 3 bases at J, leaving 0 bases unmatched. The germline CDR1 and CDR2 sequences are SGHNT and YYREEE (reference sequence). This CDR3 region has 16 residues. This clone was recorded many times. The receptor's source is a young woman who had been exposed to COVID-19. The chain carries TRBV5-4 and TRBJ2-2; 12 bases match TRBD2. The material sequenced was PBMCs or T cells enriched from blood (not recorded which). In DNA form, the CDR3 reads TGTGCCAGCAGCTTGGGGACTAGCGGGGACACCGGGGAGCTGTTTTTT. Protein: CASSLGTSGDTGELFF. Complete variable domain (other parts from reference TRBV5-4 and TRBJ2-2): ETGVTQSPTHLIKTRGQQVTLRCSSQSGHNTVSWYQQALGQGPQFIFQYYREEENGRGNFPPRFSGLQFPNYSSELNVNALELDDSALYLCASSLGTSGDTGELFFGEGSRLTVL.